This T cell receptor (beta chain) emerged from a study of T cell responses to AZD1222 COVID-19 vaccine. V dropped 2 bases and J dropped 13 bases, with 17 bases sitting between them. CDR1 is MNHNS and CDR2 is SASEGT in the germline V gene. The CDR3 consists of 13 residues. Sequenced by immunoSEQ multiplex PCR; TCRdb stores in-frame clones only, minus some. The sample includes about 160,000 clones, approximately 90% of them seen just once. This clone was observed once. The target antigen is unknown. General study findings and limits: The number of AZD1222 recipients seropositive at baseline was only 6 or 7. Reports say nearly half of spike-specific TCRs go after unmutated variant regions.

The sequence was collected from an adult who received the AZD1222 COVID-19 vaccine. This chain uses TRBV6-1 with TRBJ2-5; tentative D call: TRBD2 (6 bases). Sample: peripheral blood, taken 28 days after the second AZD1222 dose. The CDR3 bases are TGTGCCAGCAGTGAAACCGACGCGGGACGAAGGTACTTC. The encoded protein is CASSETDAGRRYF.